Sequencing of this T cell receptor beta chain was carried out in a study of cytomegalovirus exposure and HLA in healthy donors (dated by TCRdb to the late 2010s). About the investigation overall: An earlier analysis of several hundred of the donors reported 276 Gb of sequence data and 95 million to 120 million unique TCR beta sequences obtained from around 190 million T cells. A later genetic analysis used genome-wide SNP genotypes for about three fifths of the 666 donors, treating that subset as a discovery cohort. Because of strong linkage in the cohort, four to six DR-DQ haplotypes were treated as single units for association and clustering. In addition to the first cohort of roughly 700 subjects, a separate validation cohort of approximately 120 different subjects was used. The genetic ancestry cluster associated with self-reported Caucasian donors included roughly 84% of the roughly 380 genotyped donors. An early release covering just under 650 HLA-typed donors comprised roughly 300 gigabases of sequencing data and roughly 86 million unique TCR sequences. To predict cytomegalovirus infection status, the study combined high-throughput TCR immunosequencing, statistical association of individual TCRs with disease status, and machine learning. Among some 410 genotyped donors of the cohort, an average of around 220,000 unique TCR beta nucleotide sequences was sequenced per donor, of which roughly 17% were non-productive. Using immunosequencing, the study profiled T cell repertoires from 666 subjects and related those repertoires to cytomegalovirus serostatus. Typing coverage differed by locus: A, B, C, DRB1 and DQB1 were typed in roughly 620-640 donors, DQA1 in 522, DPA1 in roughly 590, and DPB1 in just under 490. In a later analysis, previously published TCR beta repertoires from 666 donors were re-analyzed and high-resolution HLA genotyping was added so that TCR occurrence patterns could be studied. Donor age, sex, ethnicity and CMV serostatus were compiled alongside the repertoire data. To decide whether each TCR beta V gene segment behaved as functional or pseudogenic, an earlier analysis of 587 of the donors relied on high-throughput TCR beta sequencing. Every discovery cohort repertoire had been produced on one sequencing platform. The study aimed to test whether signatures of past pathogen exposure could be identified by cataloging public T cell receptors. In the later analysis, no new phenotypic data were used to find candidate immune exposures; instead, reliance was placed on TCR beta sequences and their occurrence across donors. Class I and class II HLA loci were covered by the typing at four-digit resolution. Results and caveats for the whole study, not just this receptor: While some public TCRs were present in many individuals, most TCR sequences turned up only very rarely across donors. Correlated functional status among segregating V segments might reflect linkage disequilibrium, but an unknown experimental factor could not be ruled out. The cohort was sequenced for TCR beta chains only, and without alpha or paired-chain data the features that could be detected were limited. A later analysis found that HLA-associated TCR beta chains were more clonally expanded and had lower generation probabilities than equally common non-associated chains. A group of highly shared sequence variants was considered likely to be a technical artifact of the sequencing pipeline. Most CMV-associated TCR beta chains appeared to be HLA-restricted in a later analysis, and the HLA associations seemed to be driven largely by CMV exposure. A further reported finding was that TCR beta sequences accurately predicted the HLA-A and HLA-B alleles for most subjects in the first cohort. A few of the identified cytomegalovirus-associated TCR beta chains were confirmed in vitro to be specific for cytomegalovirus antigens. In a later genetic analysis, a missense DCLRE1C variant was associated with V-gene and J-gene trimming of TCR beta chains, and the association was replicated in an independent cohort. Sequencing depth was assumed to be roughly uniform across donors in the presence/absence analyses, though that assumption may not hold. Because counts were too low, some 17 rarely observed V segments, including chromosome 9 orphons, were left out of the earlier analysis of several hundred of the donors. The classifier was reported to diagnose cytomegalovirus status with high specificity and sensitivity in both the original and validation cohorts. According to a later analysis, TCR association rates differed among HLA loci, with DRB1 alleles showing the most associated TCRs and HLA-C alleles showing the fewest. According to the authors, the approach could potentially be generalized to other disease states and immunological phenotypes. In the study, around 150 TCR beta chains were listed as associated with cytomegalovirus. Because some donors lacked HLA typing at each locus, the association tests relied only on the typed subset. The only immune exposure information available for the cohort was CMV serostatus. According to a later analysis, parvovirus B19, influenza, CMV and Epstein-Barr virus appeared linked to several top co-occurrence clusters. Strong co-occurrence of HLA alleles, especially DR and DQ, made assigning TCR associations to individual alleles difficult. Specific HLA alleles were associated with over 15,000 TCR beta sequences at a false discovery rate of 0.05 in a later analysis. Some IMGT-functional V segments, including TRBV6-2 and TRBV6-3, could not be distinguished by the 87-base-pair reads and were therefore excluded. In a later genetic analysis, fewer N-insertions in productive TCRs were reported among donors in an Asian-associated ancestry cluster than the roughly 700-donor mean. Broadly in line with IMGT annotations, most TCR beta V segments showed up in productive rearrangements about 87% or about 30% of the time in an earlier analysis of some 590 of the donors.

Remarks on this clone: Its antigen is still unknown. Base-call qualities are not available, and no considerably larger clone is one nucleotide away.

Between the V and J ends, shortened by 5 bases and 5 bases respectively, the junction contains 18 bases. The CDR3 measures 15 amino acids from cysteine to phenylalanine. Only the CDR3 DNA stays, 45 bases, in frame from base 1. CDR1 and CDR2, looked up from the germline V gene (reference sequence), are LNHDA and SQIVND. The cohort comprised 666 healthy bone marrow donors. All cohort members were sampled while nominally healthy, although unrecorded immune exposures were likely present. The donor was CMV seronegative and belonged to the group of more than 300 seronegative cohort members. Each donor provided a peripheral blood sample, and peripheral blood mononuclear cells were used for TCR beta sequencing. The Qiagen DNeasy Blood Extraction Kit was used to extract genomic DNA from the blood cell samples. Library prep was done by the immunoSEQ multiplex PCR assay. For the multiplex PCR, a mixture combining 60 forward primers for TCR Vbeta segments and 13 reverse primers for TCR Jbeta segments was used. Amplification of the CDR3 region of rearranged TCR beta genes was performed with a multiplex PCR assay on genomic DNA. The amplified TCR beta libraries were sequenced on the Illumina HiSeq System as 87-base-pair reads. The authors' pipeline ran thus. Across the roughly 700 repertoires, a later analysis counted 60 million to 90 million unique TCR beta chains, some 11 million of which were shared by at least two donors. Raw reads were error-corrected and collapsed into unique sequences with a nearest-neighbor algorithm that merged closely related sequences to remove PCR and sequencing errors. To assign V, D and J gene segments, CDR3 sequences were aligned to IMGT reference sequences. For a sequence to be retained, a match of at least six nucleotides was required to both a V gene segment and a J gene segment. A rearrangement was called productive if the CDR3 had no stop codons and remained in frame with V and J, and every other rearrangement was called non-productive. Following IMGT convention, CDR3 was defined as the stretch from the second conserved V-encoded cysteine up to the conserved J-encoded phenylalanine. The earlier analysis of 587 of the donors excluded sequences that lacked an unambiguous match to a single V gene segment. In an earlier analysis of approximately 560 of the donors, a V segment was called functional when productive rearrangements were above 56.7%, and segregating when the standard deviation between donors exceeded 5%. A statistical classification framework was developed to diagnose cytomegalovirus status using the catalog of TCR beta chain sequences. In a later analysis, V and J genes were assigned by comparing TCR nucleotide sequences against IMGT/GENE-DB human TR gene sequences. The TCRdist pipeline was used in a later analysis to assign CDR3 sequences and most-parsimonious VDJ recombination scenarios. A later analysis defined each TCR beta chain by its CDR3 amino acid sequence plus V-gene family, and excluded reads lacking a unique V-gene family. To address suspected cross-contamination and a sequencing artifact, a later analysis removed approximately 600 highly shared, low-generation-probability nucleotide sequences. For each public chain, a later analysis derived a clonal expansion index from normalized ranks of inferred template counts within each repertoire. Generation probabilities in a later analysis came from a VDJ recombination model fitted to out-of-frame rearrangements, and those results were checked against IGoR. In a later analysis, TCR-TCR, TCR-HLA and TCR-CMV co-occurrence was scored with hypergeometric tests, and a repertoire-size bias correction was applied to TCR pairs. A later analysis estimated false discovery rates by permuting HLA or CMV assignments 20 times. In a later analysis, co-occurring TCRs were grouped using DBSCAN, and TCRdist sequence similarity was added for clustering within HLA-allele-positive subsets. Co-occurrence clustering excluded repertoires with fewer than 30,000 or more than 120,000 public chains, plus five with anomalous nucleotide sharing. In TCRdb, the immuneACCESS table is reduced to in-frame sequences with V and J assigned. These tables do not hold every clone; where another copy was compared, an unresolved V gene accounts for under half, and the others remain unexplained. V, J and clone size were drawn from that table, and D and trimming were deduced from the DNA. This sample holds roughly 150,000 clones; around 75% were observed only once. 2.5% to 3.5% of the sample is held by the ten biggest clonotypes.

Rearrangement joined TRBV19 to TRBJ1-2; TRBD1 is a possible D gene, resting on 6 matching bases. The specimen sequenced was PBMCs. The TCR originated in a male donor in good health and CMV-seronegative. For the CDR3, the sequence is CASSSVGGAAYGYTF. The nucleotide sequence is given as TGTGCCAGTAGTTCCGTGGGGGGGGCCGCATATGGCTACACCTTC.